The 6 T cell receptor beta chains in this list originate from one sample, sequenced in a study of shared clonotypes between healthy human individuals. Profiling relied on immunoSEQ multiplex PCR, and the TCRdb table lists in-frame clones only, not all of them. The sample lists roughly 1,800,000 clones; roughly 95% were seen once. CD45RO-negative, CCR7-selected cells formed the naive CD8 fraction, which excluded terminally differentiated effector memory CD45RA+ cells. What was sequenced was naive CD8+ T cells sorted from blood. These receptors all stem from a man younger than 35 in good health.

This clone came up once. V usage is TRBV4-3 and J usage is TRBJ2-1, with TRBD2 identical over 7 bases. The V gene's germline CDR1 is LGHNA and CDR2 YSLEER. Trimming cost V 0 bases and J 3 bases; bases outside gene matches: 5. The CDR3 loop spans 16 amino acids. The DNA of the CDR3 is TGCGCCAGCAGCCAAGATCCTTCGGGAGGCTACAATGAGCAGTTCTTC. It codes for CASSQDPSGGYNEQFF.

The rearrangement uses TRBV6-1 and TRBJ1-1; D possibly corresponds to TRBD1 (5 bases). This CDR3 has 11 residues. CDR1 MNHNS and CDR2 SASEGT come from the germline V gene. V lost 7 bases to trimming and J lost 6 bases, with 9 bases between them. The CDR3 bases are TGTGCCAGCAACCGAGGGGCTGAAGCTTTCTTT. Its translation: CASNRGAEAFF.

The rearrangement links TRBV6-6 to TRBJ2-7; D gene unclear. V was pared by 4 bases and J by 7 bases, with 14 bases between. Germline V gene sequence: CDR1 MNHNY, CDR2 SVGAGI (reference sequence). This CDR3 comprises 13 residues. As DNA, the CDR3 is TGTGCCAGCAGTTGGCTTCGATTTGGTGAGCAGTACTTC. Translation: CASSWLRFGEQYF.

The rearrangement joins TRBV14 to TRBJ2-7; D remains unclear. CDR3 size: 16 residues. Germline CDR1 and CDR2: SGHDN and FVKESK. Deletions cut 5 bases from V and 4 bases from J, with 21 bases between. The CDR3 nucleotides read TGTGCCAGCAGCTTAAATACGGGTGCTCTATCGTACGAGCAGTACTTC. Translated: CASSLNTGALSYEQYF.

This chain uses TRBV5-8 with TRBJ1-5; D is unclear. The germline gives CDR1 SGHTS, CDR2 YDEGEE. V dropped 4 bases and J dropped 3 bases, with 11 bases sitting between them. The CDR3 contains 14 residues. The CDR3 sequence is CASSIDPANQPQHF. The CDR3 coding sequence is TGTGCCAGCAGCATAGACCCGGCCAATCAGCCCCAGCATTTT.

On this clone itself: Other DNA sequences in the same sample also yield this CDR3. The gene calls are TRBV9 and TRBJ1-1; D gene unclear. Trimming took 0 bases from V and 4 from J, leaving 7 bases between them. The CDR3 consists of 13 residues. CDR1 is SGDLS and CDR2 is YYNGEE in the germline V gene. CDR3 sequence: CASSVGQTTEAFF. The CDR3 coding sequence is TGTGCCAGCAGCGTAGGTCAGACCACTGAAGCTTTCTTT.